This passage covers 7 T cell receptor beta chains from one sample sequenced in a study of blood T cell repertoires in COVID-19. This table comes from immunoSEQ multiplex PCR, and its TCRdb copy is limited to in-frame clones, with some not included. The table lists 140,000 to 150,000 clones, 84% of them singletons. Input material: peripheral blood. Source of these receptors: a human donor in a cohort sampled during active COVID-19.

V is TRBV28 and J is TRBJ2-7; D is perhaps TRBD2 (5 bases). The germline V gene has CDR1 MDHEN and CDR2 SYDVKM. V was clipped by 5 bases and J by 5 bases, with 13 bases between them. The CDR3 spans 13 residues. The CDR3: CASSPRGVHEQYV. Here the CDR3 DNA reads TGTGCCAGCAGTCCCCGGGGTGTTCACGAGCAGTACGTC.

The chain carries TRBV7-2 and TRBJ2-7; 8 bases align to TRBD1. The V gene end was trimmed by 5 bases and the J gene end by 4 bases; junction bases not matched to a gene: 7. Germline V CDR1 and CDR2: SGHTA, FQGNSA. The CDR3 covers 14 residues. The CDR3 protein is CASSLDRGVYEQYF. Here the CDR3 DNA reads TGTGCCAGCAGCCTTGACAGGGGTGTATACGAGCAGTACTTC.

This clone has a single count. The chain is built from TRBV7-8 and TRBJ1-1, with 9 positions matching TRBD1. The V gene end was trimmed by 5 bases and the J gene end by 3 bases; junction bases not matched to a gene: 4. Germline-derived CDR1 and CDR2 are SGHVS and FQNEAQ. This CDR3 has 14 residues. CDR3 in amino acids: CASSTRTGDTEAFF. The CDR3, as DNA: TGTGCCAGCAGCACTCGGACAGGGGACACTGAAGCTTTCTTT.

The genes are TRBV5-6 and TRBJ1-5; D is unclear. V shed 0 bases and J shed 3 bases, with 7 bases lying between them. The germline gives CDR1 SGHDT, CDR2 YYEEEE. This CDR3 comprises 14 residues. The CDR3 bases are TGTGCCAGCAGCTTGGCGCAGAACAATCAGCCCCAGCATTTT. Amino acid sequence: CASSLAQNNQPQHF.

The chain combines TRBV11-3 with TRBJ1-1; 9 bases align to TRBD1. This CDR3 is built from 18 residues. CDR1 is SGHNT, CDR2 YENEEA, per germline. J lost 0 bases, V lost 0 bases, and 8 bases had no gene match. CDR3 protein: CASSLDYGQGSMNTEAFF. The CDR3 nucleotides are TGTGCCAGCAGCTTAGATTACGGACAGGGGAGCATGAACACTGAAGCTTTCTTT.

This clone was counted a single time. V is TRBV19 and J is TRBJ1-2; perhaps TRBD1 as D (6 bases). The germline V gene has CDR1 LNHDA and CDR2 SQIVND (reference sequence). The CDR3 is 15 amino acids. V was pared by 5 bases and J by 3 bases, with 16 bases between. Here the CDR3 reads CASSPWDTDYYGYTF. In nucleotides, the CDR3 is TGTGCCAGTAGTCCCTGGGACACTGACTACTATGGCTACACCTTC.

The J gene is TRBJ1-5, the V gene TRBV2; 10 bases agree with TRBD1. J gave up 10 bases and V 5 bases, and 5 bases lay outside the gene matches. The CDR3 is 13 amino acids. Germline V gene lookup returns CDR1 SNHLY and CDR2 FYNNEI. CDR3 loop: CASSPGQGLPQHF. The CDR3 nucleotides are TGTGCCAGCAGTCCGGGACAGGGGTTACCCCAGCATTTT.